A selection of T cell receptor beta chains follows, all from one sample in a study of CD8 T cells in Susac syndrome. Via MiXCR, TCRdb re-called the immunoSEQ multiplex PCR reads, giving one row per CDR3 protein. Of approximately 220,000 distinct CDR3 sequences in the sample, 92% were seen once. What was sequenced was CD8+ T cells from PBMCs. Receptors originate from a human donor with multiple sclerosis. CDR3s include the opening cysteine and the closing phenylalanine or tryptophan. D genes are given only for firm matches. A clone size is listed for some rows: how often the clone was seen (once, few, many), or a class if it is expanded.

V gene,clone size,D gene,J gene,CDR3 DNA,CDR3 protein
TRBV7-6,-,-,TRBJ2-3,TGTGCCAGCAGCTTACGTACAGGGGGGGCCACAGATACGCAGTATTTT,CASSLRTGGATDTQYF
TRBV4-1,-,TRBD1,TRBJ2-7,TGCGCCAGCAGCCAAGATACAGGGGGTCTTTATTACGAGCAGTACTTC,CASSQDTGGLYYEQYF
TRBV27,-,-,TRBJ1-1,TGTGCCAGCAGTTTGTCGGAGAACACTGAAGCTTTCTTT,CASSLSENTEAFF
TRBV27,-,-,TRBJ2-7,TGTGCCAGCAGTTTATCCACCAGGGATTTCCCCTACGAGCAGTACTTC,CASSLSTRDFPYEQYF
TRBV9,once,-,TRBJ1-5,TGTGCCAGCAGCGCGGGTAGGGGATTCAATCAGCCCCAGCATTTT,CASSAGRGFNQPQHF
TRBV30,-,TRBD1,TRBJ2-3,TGTGCCTGGTCGGGACAGGGCGCAGATACGCAGTATTTT,CAWSGQGADTQYF
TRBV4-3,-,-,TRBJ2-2,TGCGCCAGCAGCCAAGCCTCGGGGCGTAGGAACACCGGGGAGCTGTTTTTT,CASSQASGRRNTGELFF
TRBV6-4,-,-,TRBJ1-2,TGTGCCAGCAGTGACCAAACAGGGTTGGACGGCTACACCTTC,CASSDQTGLDGYTF
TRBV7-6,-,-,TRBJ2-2,TGTGCCAGCAGCCCTGAGGTGGTTGGTGTTGACACCGGGGAGCTGTTTTTT,CASSPEVVGVDTGELFF
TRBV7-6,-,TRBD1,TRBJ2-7,TGTGCCAGCAGCATCGGGACAGCCTACGAGCAGTACTTC,CASSIGTAYEQYF
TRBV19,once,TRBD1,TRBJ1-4,TGTGCCAGTAGTATATGGGACAGAGAAAAACTGTTTTTT,CASSIWDREKLFF
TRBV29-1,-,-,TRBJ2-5,TGCAGCGTTGAGCATCAGGAAGAGACCCAGTACTTC,CSVEHQEETQYF
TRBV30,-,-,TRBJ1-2,TGTGCCTGGAGTGTACCCCTCCTTGTTGACTACACCTTC,CAWSVPLLVDYTF
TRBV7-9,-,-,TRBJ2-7,TGTGCCAGCAGCTTAGATCCCACCCCCTACGATGGGCAGTACTTC,CASSLDPTPYDGQYF
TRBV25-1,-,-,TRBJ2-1,TGTGCCAGCAGTGAATATGTTGGCTATGAGCAGTTCTTC,CASSEYVGYEQFF
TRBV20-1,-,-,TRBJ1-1,TGCAGTGCTATAGAGATCATGAACACTGAAGCTTTCTTT,CSAIEIMNTEAFF
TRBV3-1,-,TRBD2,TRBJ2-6,TGTGCCAGCAGCCAAGGATCGGGGGGTCAAATAACTGGGGCCAACGTCCTGACTTTC,CASSQGSGGQITGANVLTF
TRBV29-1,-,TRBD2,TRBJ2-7,TGCAGCGTTGAGATCCCCGGGGGGAGCTCCTACGAGCAGTACTTC,CSVEIPGGSSYEQYF
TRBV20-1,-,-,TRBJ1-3,TGCAGTGCTAATCCCTACGGCTCTGGAAACACCATATATTTT,CSANPYGSGNTIYF
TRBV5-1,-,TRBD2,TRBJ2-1,TGCGCCAGCAGCTTGGAGTTTGGGACTAGCGGTGAGCAGTTCTTC,CASSLEFGTSGEQFF
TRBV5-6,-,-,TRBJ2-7,TGTGCCAGCAGCTTGCTTCCATCCGAGCAGTACTTC,CASSLLPSEQYF
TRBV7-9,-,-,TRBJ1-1,TGTGCCAGCAGCTCCGCTTTGGGGTGGGACGGTGAAGCTTTCTTT,CASSSALGWDGEAFF
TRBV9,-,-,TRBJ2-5,TGTGCCAGCAGCGCGGGGGGCCAACAAGAGACCCAGTACTTC,CASSAGGQQETQYF
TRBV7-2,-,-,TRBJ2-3,TGTGCCAGCAGCTTAGTGGGGGGGCAGGATACGCAGTATTTT,CASSLVGGQDTQYF
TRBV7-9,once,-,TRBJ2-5,TGTGCCAGCAGCTTACCCCGTGGAGAGACCCAGTACTTC,CASSLPRGETQYF
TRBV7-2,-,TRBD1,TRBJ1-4,TGTGCCAGCAGCTATGGACAGGGCAATGAAAAACTGTTTTTT,CASSYGQGNEKLFF
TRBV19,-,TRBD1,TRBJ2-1,TGTGCCAGTAGTATACAAGGGACAGGGTACAATGAGCAGTTCTTC,CASSIQGTGYNEQFF
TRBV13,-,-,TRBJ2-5,TGTGCCAGCAGCCCAGCCCGAAAGGGGGGCGAGGAGACCCAGTACTTC,CASSPARKGGEETQYF
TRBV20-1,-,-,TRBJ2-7,TGCAGTGCTAGCGGCTACAGGGGGCGAAGCGGGAGGGCCGCCTACGAGCAGTACTTC,CSASGYRGRSGRAAYEQYF
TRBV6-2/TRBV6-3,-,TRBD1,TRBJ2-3,TGTGCCAGCCAACGGTTAGGACAGGCTCAGGTTGGGGCAGATACGCAGTATTTT,CASQRLGQAQVGADTQYF
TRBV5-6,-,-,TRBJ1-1,TGTGCCAGCAGCCCCGGGTGGGGGACCACTGAAGCTTTCTTT,CASSPGWGTTEAFF
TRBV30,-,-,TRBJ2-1,TGTGCCTGGAGTTCGGTTACCTACAATGAGCAGTTCTTC,CAWSSVTYNEQFF
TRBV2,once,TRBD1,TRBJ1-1,TGTGCCAGCAGGCCGACAGGGATGAACACTGAAGCTTTCTTT,CASRPTGMNTEAFF
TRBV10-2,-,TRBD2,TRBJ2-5,TGCGCCAGCAGTGGGACTAGCGGGGGCCACGAGACCCAGTACTTC,CASSGTSGGHETQYF
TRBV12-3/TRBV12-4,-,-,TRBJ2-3,TGTGCCAGCACCAACGGGGGACTGGATACGCAGTATTTT,CASTNGGLDTQYF
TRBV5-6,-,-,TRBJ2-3,TGTGCCAGCAGCTTGGGAGGCGTGGGCAGGCCAAGCACAGATACGCAGTATTTT,CASSLGGVGRPSTDTQYF
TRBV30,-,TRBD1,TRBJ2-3,TGTGCCTGGAGTGTAATTACAGGGGGCACAGATACGCAGTATTTT,CAWSVITGGTDTQYF
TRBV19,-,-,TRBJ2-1,TGTGCCAGTAGCCTCCTGACTAGGAACGGGGTCAATGAGCAGTTCTTC,CASSLLTRNGVNEQFF
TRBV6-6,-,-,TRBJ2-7,TGTGCCAGCAGTTACTCAGGTAGGGTCGATGTCTACGAGCAGTACTTC,CASSYSGRVDVYEQYF
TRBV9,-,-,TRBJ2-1,TGTGCCAGCAGCGGAGAGACCCGTGAGCAGTTCTTC,CASSGETREQFF